This T cell receptor (beta chain) was documented in a study of CD8+CD57+ T cells in acquired aplastic anemia. Overall study: Sorting CD4+ and CD8+ cells gave DNA averaging approximately 3 ug. Healthy CD8+ samples averaged approximately 11 million reads. Overall study results and limits: In common between the patients and the controls were more than 25 CD8+ CDR3 sequences.

The template for TCR beta VDJ and CDR3 sequence profiling was genomic DNA. Each CDR3 protein gets one entry after TCRdb re-called the reads with MiXCR. Of 150,000 to 200,000 distinct CDR3 sequences listed, under 75% are singletons. This clonotype was recorded a few times. Its antigen is unknown. This may be a read error: a much more frequent sequence differs by one nucleotide. This CDR3 fails to terminate in the conserved phenylalanine or tryptophan, so it likely reflects a read error. The DNA is omitted, as the CDR3 cannot be located on it reliably, and the CDR3 follows TCRdb's listing. The CDR3 is 10 residues long, counting both termini. Per germline, CDR1 LGHNA and CDR2 YNFKEQ.

The sequenced material came from sorted CD4+, CD8+, or CD8+CD57+ T cells (not recorded which) from PBMCs. The TCR sequence derives from a human donor in good health. The chain uses TRBV4-2 and TRBJ1-1. The CDR3 sequence: CASSMPPPFV.